The source of this TCR beta chain is a study of blood T cell repertoires in COVID-19 (TCRdb year 2020). Looking at the study overall: Samples from collaborators originated in the United States, Italy and Spain and spanned both the acute and convalescent phases of COVID-19. The material from the prospective study consisted of cDNA or gDNA derived from T cells, B-cell-depleted T cells, or PBMCs. Subjects who had been exposed to COVID-19, were actively infected with it, or had recovered from it provided the deeply sampled blood TCRbeta repertoires that made up the dataset. Samples came from the ongoing ImmuneRACE study (first 160 participants) plus 1,254 subjects from 6 global collaborators. The repertoires were released in a freely available public database intended as a resource for research on the immune response to SARS-CoV-2. HLA class I and class II types, where available, came from metadata supplied by the sample provider rather than from assay-based typing. Nearly every sample came with metadata listing a de-identified subject ID, COVID-19 status, age in years and sex.

The paper's findings and limits, for the study overall: How much clinical and demographic metadata was included differed by source and by participant, and the metadata was provided uncurated.

On this clone itself: This clone's antigen is unknown. Base-call qualities are not available, and no considerably larger clone is one nucleotide away.

The CDR3 sequence holds 17 residues, the cysteine and phenylalanine included. The retained sequence is limited to the CDR3, 51 bases, with the frame set at the first base. The junction shows trimming of 3 bases on V and 4 bases on J, and the gene matches do not reach 11 bases of it. Reading the germline V gene gives CDR1 SGHVS and CDR2 FNYEAQ. In the prospective study, participants were roughly 18 to 90 years old, resided in fewer than 25 geographic areas of the United States, and were enrolled through a virtual design. To assign participants to cohorts, the prospective study relied on clinical history that participants themselves reported in a screening survey and a study questionnaire. Mobile phlebotomists in the prospective study collected whole blood, serum and a nasopharyngeal or oropharyngeal swab from every participant. Participants in the prospective study had the option to provide additional blood draws and questionnaires over a roughly 2-month period. Blood samples from the prospective study were shipped frozen or at room temperature prior to DNA extraction.

The immunoSEQ Assay, a bias-controlled multiplex PCR, was used to amplify TCRbeta CDR3 regions from genomic DNA. In the paper's pipeline: The number of nucleated cells in each sample was estimated from the amplification of reference gene primers within the assay. To quantify the absolute abundance of each unique TCRbeta CDR3 rearrangement, sequence reads were collapsed and filtered. Productive Simpson clonality was computed per sample as the square root of Simpson's diversity index over productive rearrangements. TCRdb obtained this table from immuneACCESS and retained in-frame rearrangements with V and J assigned. These tables miss some clones; where compared with another copy, unresolved V genes account for less than half of the shortfall, and the remainder is unexplained. The D gene and trimming were derived from the DNA, and the V and J assignments and clone size from that table. Within this sample are roughly 220,000 clones, with 75% to 90% of them counted one time only. The ten largest clones represent over 3% of the sample.

The chain couples TRBV7-6 to TRBJ2-2; 7 bases in the middle match TRBD2. This TCR derives from a woman between 35 and 50 years old with acute COVID-19. Sequenced sample: PBMCs or T cells enriched from blood (not recorded which). CDR3 loop: CASSLVVAGETTGELFF. The DNA reads TGTGCCAGCAGCTTGGTTGTTGCGGGGGAGACCACCGGGGAGCTGTTTTTT.